One sample yielded the 18 T cell receptor beta chains listed below, sequenced in a study of cytomegalovirus exposure and HLA in healthy donors. The study ran its PCR with 60 Vbeta and 13 Jbeta primers. TCRdb's copy holds only in-frame clones and misses some; the assay was immunoSEQ multiplex PCR. This table holds about 130,000 clones, roughly 80% found once. The specimen was PBMCs. These receptors were taken from a man aged 30 to 39 in good health and CMV-seronegative.

Only a few counts were recorded for this clone. The V gene is TRBV9, the J gene TRBJ2-3; 9 nucleotides agree with TRBD2. Germline V gene data show CDR1 as SGDLS and CDR2 as YYNGEE. The V gene end was trimmed by 3 bases and the J gene end by 5 bases; junction bases not matched to a gene: 13. This CDR3 has 17 residues. The CDR3: CASSARPRAGGLDTQYF. The CDR3 nucleotides read TGTGCCAGCAGCGCCCGACCCCGGGCGGGAGGGTTAGATACGCAGTATTTT.

This chain uses TRBV6-1 with TRBJ1-2, with D maybe TRBD1 (6 bases). Per the germline V gene, CDR1 is MNHNS and CDR2 is SASEGT. The CDR3 runs to 16 residues. Trimming removed 0 bases at V and 4 bases at J, with 15 bases between. The CDR3 protein is CASSEARGLTGYGYTF. CDR3 nucleotide sequence: TGTGCCAGCAGTGAAGCGCGGGGGCTGACAGGCTATGGCTACACCTTC.

This clone has only a few counts. This chain links TRBV6-5 with TRBJ1-1; a weak D match, TRBD1 (5 bases). Germline V lookup: CDR1 MNHEY, CDR2 SVGAGI. This CDR3 is 16 amino acids long. V was cut by 0 bases and J by 5 bases, with 16 bases left in between. The CDR3 spells CASSYSAGTLGTEAFF. In DNA form, the CDR3 reads TGTGCCAGCAGTTACTCGGCGGGGACCCTTGGAACTGAAGCTTTCTTT.

This clone was picked up one time. The chain joins TRBV6-4 to TRBJ1-2; 7 bases line up with TRBD1. This CDR3 contains 15 residues. Unmatched junction bases numbered 7, after V lost 6 bases and J lost 0 bases. CDR1 MRHNA and CDR2 SNTAGT come from the germline V gene. The CDR3 region is CASSVTGEANYGYTF. The CDR3 region has the DNA TGTGCCAGCAGCGTCACAGGGGAAGCTAACTATGGCTACACCTTC.

The V and J genes are TRBV30 and TRBJ2-3; 11 nucleotides align to TRBD2. Germline CDR1 and CDR2: GTSNPN and SVGIG (reference sequence). The CDR3 contains 17 residues. Trimming took 1 base from V and 5 from J; bases not matched to a gene: 11. CDR3: CAWSAPLTSGSVDTQYF. In nucleotides, the CDR3 is TGTGCCTGGAGTGCCCCCTTAACTAGCGGGAGTGTAGATACGCAGTATTTT.

V gene TRBV9 combines with J gene TRBJ1-2; a weak D match, TRBD1 (6 bases). The CDR3 runs to 14 residues. The V and J ends lost 1 base and 5 bases respectively, with 12 bases between them. Germline assignment: CDR1 SGDLS and CDR2 YYNGEE. This chain's CDR3 is CASSVSAGVYGYTF. The CDR3 nucleotides read TGTGCCAGCAGCGTATCTGCAGGGGTGTATGGCTACACCTTC.

The chain employs TRBV10-3 and TRBJ2-2, with TRBD1 matching 9 bases. The CDR3 sequence is 15 residues long. The V gene end was trimmed by 5 bases and the J gene end by 6 bases; junction bases not matched to a gene: 7. Germline values: CDR1 ENHRY, CDR2 SYGVKD. Here the CDR3 DNA reads TGTGCCATCAGTTCGGGGACAGGGACGGCCGGGGAGCTGTTTTTT. Translating it yields CAISSGTGTAGELFF.

The rearrangement links TRBV28 to TRBJ2-1; 11 bases are a match to TRBD2. The V and J ends lost 6 bases and 9 bases, in that order; junction bases with no gene match: 16. Germline loops: CDR1 MDHEN, CDR2 SYDVKM. The CDR3 sequence is 17 residues long. The CDR3 sequence is CASSPPAGTSGRGEQFF. The CDR3 DNA reads TGTGCCAGCAGCCCCCCGGCGGGAACTAGCGGGAGAGGTGAGCAGTTCTTC.

The chain joins TRBV5-4 to TRBJ1-2, with TRBD1 as a possible D gene (5 bases). Per the germline V gene, CDR1 is SGHNT and CDR2 is YYREEE (reference sequence). Trimming pared 4 bases from V and 3 bases from J, leaving 10 bases between. The CDR3 length is 13 residues. For the CDR3, the DNA is TGTGCCAGCAGCCTACCGACAGACTATGGCTACACCTTC. Its protein product is CASSLPTDYGYTF.

The chain combines TRBV2 with TRBJ2-5, with D possibly being TRBD2 (5 bases). Germline V gene lookup returns CDR1 SNHLY and CDR2 FYNNEI. This CDR3 spans 14 amino acids. V was cut by 6 bases and J by 4 bases, with 15 bases left in between. As DNA, the CDR3 is TGTGCCAGCAGGGGAGTATATGACGGAGAGACCCAGTACTTC. Protein: CASRGVYDGETQYF.

This clone has a handful of counts. The chain is built from TRBV20-1 and TRBJ2-7; 7 nucleotides match TRBD2. Germline V gene lookup returns CDR1 DFQATT and CDR2 SNEGSKA (reference sequence). The CDR3 covers 11 residues. Germline trimming cut 4 bases from V and 5 bases from J; bases unmatched to any gene: 2. In DNA form, the CDR3 reads TGCAGTGCTATGACTAGCAACGAGCAGTACTTC. Its translation is CSAMTSNEQYF.

In its sample, this clone was seen once. The genes are TRBV18 and TRBJ2-2; D may be TRBD2 (5 bases). In germline, CDR1 is KGHSH, CDR2 LQKENI. V was shortened by 0 bases and J by 3 bases, with 5 bases between the two germline ends. CDR3 size: 14 residues. CDR3 bases: TGTGCCAGCTCACCACCGGGAGACACCGGGGAGCTGTTTTTT. Its translation: CASSPPGDTGELFF.

This sequence joins TRBV5-4 and TRBJ1-1; the D is unclear. This CDR3 is 11 amino acids long. Germline CDR1 is SGHNT and CDR2 is YYREEE (reference sequence). V shed 4 bases and J shed 5 bases, with 6 bases lying between them. The CDR3 coding sequence is TGTGCCAGCAGCATAGAAACTGAAGCTTTCTTT. It codes for CASSIETEAFF.

The CDR3 nucleotides are TGCGCCAGCAGCTTGGAGTTGGCGCGGGGGATGCGGTACGAGCAGTACTTC. It specifies CASSLELARGMRYEQYF. The chain carries TRBV5-1 and TRBJ2-7; 7 bases map to TRBD2. This CDR3 is built from 17 residues. Germline CDR1 reads SGHRS; CDR2 reads YFSETQ. The V gene end was trimmed by 0 bases and the J gene end by 4 bases; junction bases not matched to a gene: 13.

The chain carries TRBV19 and TRBJ1-1; D is unclear. Germline CDR1 is LNHDA and CDR2 is SQIVND (reference sequence). There are 11 residues in the CDR3. V was clipped by 6 bases and J by 2 bases, with 4 bases between them. The CDR3 region has the DNA TGTGCCAGTAGACTCAACACTGAAGCTTTCTTT. It specifies CASRLNTEAFF.

The V call is TRBV9, the J call TRBJ2-3, with D possibly being TRBD2 (5 bases). Trimming took 0 bases from V and 0 from J, leaving 11 bases between them. The CDR3 is 16 residues long. Looked up from germline, CDR1 is SGDLS and CDR2 is YYNGEE. The CDR3 coding sequence is TGTGCCAGCAGCGTAGAGGTGGGAGAGAGCACAGATACGCAGTATTTT. Residues: CASSVEVGESTDTQYF.

This clone was counted only a few times. This chain uses TRBV4-2 with TRBJ2-2; the match to TRBD2 covers 7 bases. The V gene's germline CDR1 is LGHNA and CDR2 YNFKEQ. The CDR3 length is 17 residues. With V trimmed by 0 bases and J by 7 bases, 11 bases remained unmatched. The CDR3 nucleotides read TGTGCCAGCAGCCAAGAGTTGGGAGCGGGGTTCGTCGGGGAGCTGTTTTTT. Encoded protein: CASSQELGAGFVGELFF.

This chain joins TRBV9 and TRBJ2-7; 7 bases line up with TRBD2. Germline trimming cut 4 bases from V and 1 base from J; bases unmatched to any gene: 11. Germline CDR1 SGDLS, CDR2 YYNGEE. There are 16 residues in the CDR3. The CDR3 region is CASSPSSSGGSYEQYF. The CDR3 DNA is TGTGCCAGCAGCCCTAGTTCCTCGGGAGGTTCCTACGAGCAGTACTTC.